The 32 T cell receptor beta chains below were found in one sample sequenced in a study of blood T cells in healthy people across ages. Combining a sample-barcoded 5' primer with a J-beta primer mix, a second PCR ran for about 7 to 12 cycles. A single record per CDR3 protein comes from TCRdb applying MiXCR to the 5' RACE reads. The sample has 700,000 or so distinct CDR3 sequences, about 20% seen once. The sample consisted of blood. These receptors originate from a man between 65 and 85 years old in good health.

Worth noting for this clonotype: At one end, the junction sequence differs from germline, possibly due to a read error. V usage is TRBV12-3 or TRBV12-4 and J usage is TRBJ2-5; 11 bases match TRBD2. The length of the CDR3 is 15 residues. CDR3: CANSILAGGQETQYF. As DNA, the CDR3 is TGTGCCAACAGTATCCTAGCGGGAGGCCAAGAGACCCAGTACTTC.

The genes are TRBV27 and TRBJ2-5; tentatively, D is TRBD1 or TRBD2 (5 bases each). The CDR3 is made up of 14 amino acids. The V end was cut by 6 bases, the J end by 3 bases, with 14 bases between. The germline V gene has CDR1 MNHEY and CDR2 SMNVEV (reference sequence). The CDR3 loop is CASSHAGGEETQYF. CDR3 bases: TGTGCCAGCAGCCATGCTGGGGGAGAAGAGACCCAGTACTTC.

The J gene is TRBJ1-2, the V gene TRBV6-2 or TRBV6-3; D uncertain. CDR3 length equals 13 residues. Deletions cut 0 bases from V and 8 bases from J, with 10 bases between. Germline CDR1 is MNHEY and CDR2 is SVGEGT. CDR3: CASSYSNFRGYTF. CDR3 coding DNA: TGTGCCAGCAGTTACTCGAATTTCCGGGGCTACACCTTC.

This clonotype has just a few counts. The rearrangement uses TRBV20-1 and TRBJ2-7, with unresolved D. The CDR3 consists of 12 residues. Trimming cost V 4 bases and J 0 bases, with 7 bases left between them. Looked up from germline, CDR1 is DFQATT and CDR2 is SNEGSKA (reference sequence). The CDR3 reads CSATPDSYEQYF. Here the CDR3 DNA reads TGCAGTGCTACCCCGGACTCCTACGAGCAGTACTTC.

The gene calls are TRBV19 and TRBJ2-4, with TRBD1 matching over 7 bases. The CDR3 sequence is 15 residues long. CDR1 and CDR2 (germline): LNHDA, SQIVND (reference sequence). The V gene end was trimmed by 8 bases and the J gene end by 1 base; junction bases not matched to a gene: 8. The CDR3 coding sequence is TGTGCCAGTGCTACAGGGGTAGGGGCCAAAAACATTCAGTACTTC. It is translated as CASATGVGAKNIQYF.

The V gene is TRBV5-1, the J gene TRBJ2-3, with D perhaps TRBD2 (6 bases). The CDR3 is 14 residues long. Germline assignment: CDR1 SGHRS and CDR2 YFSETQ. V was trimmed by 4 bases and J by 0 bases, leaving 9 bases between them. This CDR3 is CASSISGSTDTQYF. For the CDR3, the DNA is TGCGCCAGCAGCATTAGCGGAAGCACAGATACGCAGTATTTT.

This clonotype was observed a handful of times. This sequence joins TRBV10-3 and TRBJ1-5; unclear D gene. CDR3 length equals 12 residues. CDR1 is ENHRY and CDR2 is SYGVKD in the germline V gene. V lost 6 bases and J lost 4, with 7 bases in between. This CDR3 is CAISNQNQPQHF. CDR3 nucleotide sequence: TGTGCCATCAGCAATCAAAATCAGCCCCAGCATTTT.

CDR3 sequence (DNA): TGCAGCGCCTCACTCCCAGGGGGCTTCGGCTATGGCTACACCTTC. Amino acid sequence: CSASLPGGFGYGYTF. V gene TRBV29-1 combines with J gene TRBJ1-2, with 8 bases matching TRBD1. The CDR3 runs to 15 residues. J lost 4 bases, V lost 7 bases, and 14 bases had no gene match. CDR1 is SQVTM, CDR2 ANQGSEA, per germline.

The CDR3 sequence is CASSPPRGTGANVLTF. DNA of the CDR3: TGTGCCAGCAGCCCCCCCCGAGGGACCGGGGCCAACGTCCTGACTTTC. This sequence joins TRBV7-3 and TRBJ2-6; D may correspond to TRBD1 or TRBD2 (5 bases each). CDR3 length equals 16 residues. The V end lost 5 bases, the J end lost 4 bases, and 15 bases lay between the germline ends. Germline assignment: CDR1 SGHTA and CDR2 FQGTGA.

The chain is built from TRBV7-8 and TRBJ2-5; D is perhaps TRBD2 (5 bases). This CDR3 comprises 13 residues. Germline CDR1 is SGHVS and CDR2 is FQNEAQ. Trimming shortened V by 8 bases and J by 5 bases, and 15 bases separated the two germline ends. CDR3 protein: CASGQLEGETQYF. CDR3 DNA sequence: TGTGCCAGCGGCCAACTAGAGGGTGAGACCCAGTACTTC.

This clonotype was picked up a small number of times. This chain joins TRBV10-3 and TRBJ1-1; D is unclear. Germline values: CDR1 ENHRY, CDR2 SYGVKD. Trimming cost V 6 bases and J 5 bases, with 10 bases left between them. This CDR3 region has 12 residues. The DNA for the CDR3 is TGTGCCATCAGCCAGGAGGGAACTGAAGCTTTCTTT. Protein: CAISQEGTEAFF.

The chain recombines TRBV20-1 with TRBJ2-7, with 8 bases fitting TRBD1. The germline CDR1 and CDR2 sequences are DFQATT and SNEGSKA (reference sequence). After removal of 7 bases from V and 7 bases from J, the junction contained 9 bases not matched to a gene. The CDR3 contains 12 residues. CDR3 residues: CSVPTGEREQYF. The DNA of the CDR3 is TGCAGTGTCCCGACAGGGGAGCGGGAGCAGTACTTC.

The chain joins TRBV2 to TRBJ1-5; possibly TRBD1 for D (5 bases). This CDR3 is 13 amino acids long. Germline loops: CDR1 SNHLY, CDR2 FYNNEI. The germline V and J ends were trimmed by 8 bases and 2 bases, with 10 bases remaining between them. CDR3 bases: TGTGCCAGCTCTACAGGTGGCAATCAGCCCCAGCATTTT. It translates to CASSTGGNQPQHF.

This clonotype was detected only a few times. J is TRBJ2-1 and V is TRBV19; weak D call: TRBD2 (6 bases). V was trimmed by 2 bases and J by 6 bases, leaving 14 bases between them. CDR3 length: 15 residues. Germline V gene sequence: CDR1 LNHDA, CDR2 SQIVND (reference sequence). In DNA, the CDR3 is TGTGCCAGTAGTATACCCCTTAGCGGAGCCAATGAGCAGTTCTTC. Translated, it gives CASSIPLSGANEQFF.

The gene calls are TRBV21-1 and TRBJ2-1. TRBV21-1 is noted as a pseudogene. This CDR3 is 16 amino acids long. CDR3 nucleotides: TGTGCCAGCAGCAAAGCGCCCAGTGGACCTTACAATGAGCAGTTCTTC. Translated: CASSKAPSGPYNEQFF.

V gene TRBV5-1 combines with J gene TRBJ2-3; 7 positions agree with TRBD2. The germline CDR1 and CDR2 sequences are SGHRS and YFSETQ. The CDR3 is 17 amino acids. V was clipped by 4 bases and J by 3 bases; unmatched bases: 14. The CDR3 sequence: CASSRGTGRGLTDTQYF. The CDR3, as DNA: TGCGCCAGCAGCAGGGGAACGGGGCGGGGGTTAACAGATACGCAGTATTTT.

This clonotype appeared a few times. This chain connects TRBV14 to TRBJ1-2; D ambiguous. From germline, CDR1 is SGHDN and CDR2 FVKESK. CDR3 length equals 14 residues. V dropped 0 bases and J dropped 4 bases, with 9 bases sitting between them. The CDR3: CASSQELVGYGYTF. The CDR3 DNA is TGTGCCAGCAGCCAAGAGCTCGTGGGCTATGGCTACACCTTC.

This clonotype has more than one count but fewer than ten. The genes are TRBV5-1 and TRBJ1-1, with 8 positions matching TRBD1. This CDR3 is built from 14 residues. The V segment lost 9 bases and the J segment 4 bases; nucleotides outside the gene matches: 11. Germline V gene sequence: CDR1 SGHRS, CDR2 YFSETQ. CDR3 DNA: TGCGCCACCTCAAAGACAGGGGAAGCCACTGAAGCTTTCTTT. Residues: CATSKTGEATEAFF.

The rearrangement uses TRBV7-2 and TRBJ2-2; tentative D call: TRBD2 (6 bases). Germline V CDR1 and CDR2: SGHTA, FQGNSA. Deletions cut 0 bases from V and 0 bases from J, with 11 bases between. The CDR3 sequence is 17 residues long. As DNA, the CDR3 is TGTGCCAGCAGCTTAGCGGCGGTAGCGGCGAACACCGGGGAGCTGTTTTTT. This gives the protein CASSLAAVAANTGELFF.

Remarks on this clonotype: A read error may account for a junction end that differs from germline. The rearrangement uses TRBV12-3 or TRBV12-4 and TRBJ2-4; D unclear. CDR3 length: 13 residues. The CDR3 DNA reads TGTGCCAGCAGTTTAATTGTGAAAAACATTCGGTACTTC. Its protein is CASSLIVKNIRYF.

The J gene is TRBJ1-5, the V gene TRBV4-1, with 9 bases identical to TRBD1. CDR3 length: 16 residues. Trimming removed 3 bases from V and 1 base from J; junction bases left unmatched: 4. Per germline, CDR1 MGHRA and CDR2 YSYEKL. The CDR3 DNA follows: TGCGCCAGCAGCCAGCTGGACAGGGGAAGCAATCAGCCCCAGCATTTT. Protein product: CASSQLDRGSNQPQHF.

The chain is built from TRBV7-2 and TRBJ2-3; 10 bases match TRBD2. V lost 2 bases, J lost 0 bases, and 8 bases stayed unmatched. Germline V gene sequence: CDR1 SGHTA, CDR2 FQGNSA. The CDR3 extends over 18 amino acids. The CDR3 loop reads CASSLQASGSISTDTQYF. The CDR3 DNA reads TGTGCCAGCAGCTTACAAGCTAGCGGGAGTATCAGCACAGATACGCAGTATTTT. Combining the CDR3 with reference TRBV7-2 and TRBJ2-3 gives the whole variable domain GAGVSQSPSNKVTEKGKDVELRCDPISGHTALYWYRQSLGQGLEFLIYFQGNSAPDKSGLPSDRFSAERTGGSVSTLTIQRTQQEDSAVYLCASSLQASGSISTDTQYFGPGTRLTVL.

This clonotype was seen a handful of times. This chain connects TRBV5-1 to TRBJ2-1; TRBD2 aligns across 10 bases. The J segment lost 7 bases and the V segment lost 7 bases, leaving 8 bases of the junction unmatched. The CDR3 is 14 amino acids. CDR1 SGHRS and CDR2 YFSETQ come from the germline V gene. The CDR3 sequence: CASGVAGGPNEQFF. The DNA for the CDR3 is TGCGCCAGCGGTGTAGCGGGGGGCCCAAATGAGCAGTTCTTC.

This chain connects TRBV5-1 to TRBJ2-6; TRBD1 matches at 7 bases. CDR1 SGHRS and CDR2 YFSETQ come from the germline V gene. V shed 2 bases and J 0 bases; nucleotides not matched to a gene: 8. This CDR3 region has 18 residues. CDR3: CASSFRTGQSSGANVLTF. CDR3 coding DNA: TGCGCCAGCAGCTTTAGGACAGGACAGAGCTCTGGGGCCAACGTCCTGACTTTC.

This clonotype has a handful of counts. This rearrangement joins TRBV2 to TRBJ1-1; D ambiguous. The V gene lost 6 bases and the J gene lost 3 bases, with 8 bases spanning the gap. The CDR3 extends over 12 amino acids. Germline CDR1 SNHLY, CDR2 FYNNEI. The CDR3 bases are TGTGCCAGCAGCCCCCAATACACTGAAGCTTTCTTT. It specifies CASSPQYTEAFF.

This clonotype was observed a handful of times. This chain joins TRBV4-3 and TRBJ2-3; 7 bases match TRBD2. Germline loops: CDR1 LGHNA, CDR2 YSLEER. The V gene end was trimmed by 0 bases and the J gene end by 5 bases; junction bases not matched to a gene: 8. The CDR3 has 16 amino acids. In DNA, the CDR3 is TGCGCCAGCAGCCAAGATCACCGGGGGGTGGGAGATACGCAGTATTTT. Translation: CASSQDHRGVGDTQYF.

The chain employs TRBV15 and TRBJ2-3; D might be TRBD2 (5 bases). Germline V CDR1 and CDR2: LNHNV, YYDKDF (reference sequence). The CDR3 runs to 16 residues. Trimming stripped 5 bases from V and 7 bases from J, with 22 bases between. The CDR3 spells CATSQNPTVRGHTQYF. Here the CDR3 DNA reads TGTGCCACCAGCCAAAACCCTACAGTACGAGGGCATACGCAGTATTTT.

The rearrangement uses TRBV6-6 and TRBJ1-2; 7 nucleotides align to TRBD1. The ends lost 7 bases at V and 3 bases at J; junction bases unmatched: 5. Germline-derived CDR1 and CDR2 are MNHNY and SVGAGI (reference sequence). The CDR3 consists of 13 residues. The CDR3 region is CASNRGPDYGYTF. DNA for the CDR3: TGTGCCAGCAATAGGGGGCCTGACTATGGCTACACCTTC.

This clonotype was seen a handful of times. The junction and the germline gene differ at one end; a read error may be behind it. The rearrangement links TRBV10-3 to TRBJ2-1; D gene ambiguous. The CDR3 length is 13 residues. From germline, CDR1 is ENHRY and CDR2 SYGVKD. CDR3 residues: CGISERSHNEQFF. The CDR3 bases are TGTGGCATCAGCGAGAGGAGCCACAATGAGCAGTTCTTC.

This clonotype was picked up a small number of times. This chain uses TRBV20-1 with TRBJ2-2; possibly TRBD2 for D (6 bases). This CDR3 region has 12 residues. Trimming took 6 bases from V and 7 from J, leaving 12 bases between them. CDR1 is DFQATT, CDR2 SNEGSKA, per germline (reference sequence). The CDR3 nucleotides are TGCAGTGCAAACGACGGGGGCGGGGAGCTGTTTTTT. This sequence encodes CSANDGGGELFF.

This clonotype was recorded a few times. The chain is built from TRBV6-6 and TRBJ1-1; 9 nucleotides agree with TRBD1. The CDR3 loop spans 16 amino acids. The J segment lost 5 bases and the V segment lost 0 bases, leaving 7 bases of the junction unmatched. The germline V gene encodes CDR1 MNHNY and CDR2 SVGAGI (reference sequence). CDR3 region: CASSYSGTGRGTEAFF. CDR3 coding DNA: TGTGCCAGCAGTTACTCGGGGACAGGGAGGGGGACTGAAGCTTTCTTT.

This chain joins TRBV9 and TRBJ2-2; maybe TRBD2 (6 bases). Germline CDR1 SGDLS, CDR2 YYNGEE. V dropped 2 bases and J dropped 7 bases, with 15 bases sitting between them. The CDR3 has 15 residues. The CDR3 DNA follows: TGTGCCAGCAGCGTGGACGGAGGGCAGGGCGGGGAGCTGTTTTTT. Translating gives CASSVDGGQGGELFF.